This entry lists 32 T cell receptor beta chains sequenced from one sample in a study of cytomegalovirus exposure and HLA in healthy donors. With 60 Vbeta and 13 Jbeta primers, the PCR was carried out. The table came from immunoSEQ multiplex PCR; TCRdb's copy has only in-frame clones and leaves some out. The sample lists some 180,000 clones, about four fifths occurring once. The sequenced sample consisted of PBMCs. These receptors originate from a female donor in good health and CMV-seronegative.

The chain combines TRBV9 with TRBJ2-5, with 7 positions matching TRBD2. V trimming: 3 bases; J trimming: 7 bases; junction bases outside the gene matches: 6. Looked up from germline, CDR1 is SGDLS and CDR2 is YYNGEE. The CDR3 has 13 amino acids. CDR3 sequence reads: CASSETGGGTQYF. The CDR3 nucleotides are TGTGCCAGCAGCGAGACGGGGGGTGGGACCCAGTACTTC.

Note on this clone: The sample holds other DNA sequences that translate to the same CDR3. The rearrangement links TRBV7-3 to TRBJ1-2, with TRBD1 matching 7 bases. CDR1 and CDR2 (germline): SGHTA, FQGTGA. V lost 6 bases to trimming and J lost 3 bases; unmatched junction nucleotides: 7. This CDR3 is 14 amino acids long. The CDR3 loop is CASSLAGGDYGYTF. In DNA, the CDR3 is TGTGCCAGCAGTTTAGCAGGGGGTGACTATGGCTACACCTTC.

The rearrangement links TRBV19 to TRBJ1-1; D call uncertain. This CDR3 spans 14 amino acids. Trimming removed 3 bases at V and 4 bases at J, with 12 bases between. Per the germline V gene, CDR1 is LNHDA and CDR2 is SQIVND (reference sequence). The CDR3 here is CASSITAEFTEAFF. The CDR3 DNA follows: TGTGCCAGTAGTATTACTGCCGAGTTCACTGAAGCTTTCTTT.

The chain combines TRBV5-1 with TRBJ1-1; maybe TRBD1 (5 bases). The germline V gene encodes CDR1 SGHRS and CDR2 YFSETQ. V lost 4 bases and J 5 bases, leaving 18 bases between the germline ends. The CDR3 length is 15 residues. The CDR3 reads CASSMGSAGMTEAFF. CDR3 coding DNA: TGCGCCAGCAGCATGGGTTCGGCAGGGATGACTGAAGCTTTCTTT.

The chain joins TRBV28 to TRBJ2-5, with TRBD2 matching over 13 bases. This CDR3 region has 14 residues. The V gene end was trimmed by 6 bases and the J gene end by 5 bases; junction bases not matched to a gene: 3. Germline lookup yields CDR1 MDHEN and CDR2 SYDVKM. CDR3: CASRGLAGEETQYF. The CDR3 coding sequence is TGTGCCAGCAGAGGACTAGCGGGGGAGGAGACCCAGTACTTC.

The table lists this clone with a few counts. The chain joins TRBV5-6 to TRBJ1-6; D may be TRBD1 (6 bases). Trimming took off 4 bases at V and 7 bases at J, with 12 bases between the two ends. Germline V gene sequence: CDR1 SGHDT, CDR2 YYEEEE. The CDR3 has 14 amino acids. CDR3 in DNA: TGTGCCAGCAGCGCAGGACAGTGGAATTCACCCCTCCACTTT. The encoded protein is CASSAGQWNSPLHF.

V is TRBV27 and J is TRBJ2-1, with 8 bases that match TRBD2. From germline, CDR1 is MNHEY and CDR2 SMNVEV (reference sequence). J was trimmed by 5 bases and V by 3 bases; bases with no gene match: 6. This CDR3 comprises 15 residues. The CDR3 spells CASSFGLAANNEQFF. The CDR3 bases are TGTGCCAGCAGTTTTGGACTAGCAGCGAACAATGAGCAGTTCTTC.

This sequence joins TRBV5-1 and TRBJ2-2; 8 bases match TRBD1. V was pared by 3 bases and J by 6 bases, with 10 bases of the junction left unmatched. CDR1 is SGHRS, CDR2 YFSETQ, per germline. This CDR3 is 16 amino acids long. The CDR3 loop reads CASSSGTGGGSGELFF. Here the CDR3 DNA reads TGCGCCAGCAGCTCCGGGACAGGTGGTGGATCCGGGGAGCTGTTTTTT.

V usage is TRBV7-3 and J usage is TRBJ2-3, with D possibly TRBD1 on 6 matching bases. The CDR3 spans 14 residues. Between the trimmed V and J ends, which lost 5 bases and 1 base, there was a span of 10 bases. Germline CDR1 and CDR2: SGHTA and FQGTGA. The CDR3 nucleotides are TGTGCCAGCAGCCCACAGGGCGGCACAGATACGCAGTATTTT. Residues: CASSPQGGTDTQYF.

The genes are TRBV4-3 and TRBJ2-1; 7 bases match TRBD2. The J segment lost 5 bases and the V segment lost 0 bases, leaving 10 bases of the junction unmatched. CDR1 is LGHNA, CDR2 YSLEER, per germline. This CDR3 has 17 amino acids. The CDR3 coding sequence is TGCGCCAGCAGCCAAGATGCCCCAACTAGCGAGCACAATGAGCAGTTCTTC. Translation gives CASSQDAPTSEHNEQFF.

The rearrangement joins TRBV25-1 to TRBJ1-4; the D gene is possibly TRBD1 (6 bases). The V gene's germline CDR1 is MGHDK and CDR2 SYGVNS. The CDR3 runs 16 residues. V was clipped by 3 bases and J by 7 bases, with 18 bases between them. The CDR3, as DNA: TGTGCCAGCAGTGATCCCTTTCAGGGGCTTAGTGAAAAACTGTTTTTT. Residues: CASSDPFQGLSEKLFF.

The rearrangement joins TRBV30 to TRBJ1-4, with TRBD1 identical over 10 bases. Per the germline V gene, CDR1 is GTSNPN and CDR2 is SVGIG (reference sequence). CDR3 length: 16 residues. With V trimmed by 1 base and J by 7 bases, 9 bases remained unmatched. As DNA, the CDR3 is TGTGCCTGGAGTGGGACAGGGGGGTTTAAGAGTGAAAAACTGTTTTTT. Protein sequence: CAWSGTGGFKSEKLFF.

The rearrangement uses TRBV11-2 and TRBJ2-7; possible D gene TRBD1, 5 bases. The germline V gene encodes CDR1 SGHAT and CDR2 FQNNGV. Trimming removed 6 bases at V and 12 bases at J, with 21 bases between. There are 13 residues in the CDR3. The CDR3 nucleotides read TGTGCCAGCAGGCACGGTTGGCGGCAGGGAATGTACTTC. It specifies CASRHGWRQGMYF.

The V call is TRBV15, the J call TRBJ2-3, with D possibly being TRBD1 (5 bases). Looked up from germline, CDR1 is LNHNV and CDR2 is YYDKDF (reference sequence). The germline V and J ends were trimmed by 4 bases and 3 bases, with 11 bases remaining between them. This CDR3 is built from 14 residues. CDR3 loop: CATSTPTATDTQYF. CDR3 sequence (DNA): TGTGCCACCAGCACCCCGACAGCAACAGATACGCAGTATTTT.

The chain couples TRBV30 to TRBJ1-2; D remains ambiguous. CDR1 and CDR2 from the germline V gene are GTSNPN and SVGIG (reference sequence). V lost 5 bases, J lost 0 bases, and 7 bases lay in between. This CDR3 is 12 amino acids long. CDR3 region: CAWGLANYGYTF. In DNA, the CDR3 is TGTGCCTGGGGCTTGGCTAACTATGGCTACACCTTC.

This clone came up a few times. The chain joins TRBV15 to TRBJ2-7; no firm D call. With 0 bases removed from V and 2 bases from J, the gap between germline ends came to 8 bases. The CDR3 loop spans 14 amino acids. Germline values: CDR1 LNHNV, CDR2 YYDKDF (reference sequence). The CDR3 nucleotides read TGTGCCACCAGCAGAGATATCCGTACCTACGAGCAGTACTTC. It yields the protein CATSRDIRTYEQYF.

This sequence joins TRBV7-3 and TRBJ2-5; TRBD2 matches at 9 bases. Near its end, the DNA agrees better with TRBJ2-7, so the J call may be wrong. CDR1 is SGHTA, CDR2 FQGTGA, per germline. The CDR3 extends over 14 amino acids. CDR3 DNA: TGTGCCAGCAGCTTATATAGCGGGAGCTACGAGCAGTACTTC. It is translated as CASSLYSGSYEQYF.

The chain joins TRBV19 to TRBJ2-6; TRBD2 might be the D (6 bases). The CDR3 runs 13 residues. V was clipped by 3 bases and J by 13 bases, with 13 bases between them. The germline gives CDR1 LNHDA, CDR2 SQIVND (reference sequence). CDR3 amino acids: CASSMFSGQVLTF. CDR3 DNA sequence: TGTGCCAGTAGTATGTTTAGCGGCCAGGTCCTGACTTTC.

This chain uses TRBV28 with TRBJ2-3, with D possibly TRBD2 on 5 matching bases. Germline V gene lookup returns CDR1 MDHEN and CDR2 SYDVKM. Trimming shortened V by 2 bases and J by 6 bases, and 12 bases separated the two germline ends. The CDR3 is made up of 14 amino acids. DNA for the CDR3: TGTGCCAGCAGTTTAGGCCGGGATGGGGATACGCAGTATTTT. Translated, it gives CASSLGRDGDTQYF.

This sequence joins TRBV5-6 and TRBJ1-4; no definite D call. V was clipped by 2 bases and J by 5 bases, with 10 bases between them. This CDR3 is built from 14 residues. Per germline, CDR1 SGHDT and CDR2 YYEEEE. CDR3 protein: CASSLLLRNEKLFF. As DNA, the CDR3 is TGTGCCAGCAGCTTACTACTTCGGAATGAAAAACTGTTTTTT.

This clone was observed once. The chain uses TRBV18 and TRBJ1-5; D not resolved. V was trimmed by 0 bases and J by 4 bases, leaving 7 bases between them. Germline CDR1 is KGHSH and CDR2 is LQKENI. The CDR3 is 14 amino acids. CDR3 in amino acids: CASSPPDGNQPQHF. The CDR3 DNA sequence: TGTGCCAGCTCACCACCCGACGGGAATCAGCCCCAGCATTTT. The whole variable domain, remainder taken from reference TRBV18 and TRBJ1-5, is NAGVMQNPRHLVRRRGQEARLRCSPMKGHSHVYWYRQLPEEGLKFMVYLQKENIIDESGMPKERFSAEFPKEGPSILRIQQVVRGDSAAYFCASSPPDGNQPQHFGDGTRLSIL.

This clone has more than one count but fewer than ten. The chain couples TRBV7-2 to TRBJ2-1; 15 bases fit TRBD2. The CDR3 is made up of 14 amino acids. The ends lost 4 bases at V and 15 bases at J; junction bases unmatched: 7. Per the germline V gene, CDR1 is SGHTA and CDR2 is FQGNSA. The CDR3 spells CASSYGLAGGTAFF. The CDR3 DNA sequence: TGTGCCAGCAGCTACGGACTAGCGGGAGGGACGGCGTTCTTC.

This clone was seen only once. The genes are TRBV4-2 and TRBJ2-7; 8 bases line up with TRBD2. V was clipped by 2 bases and J by 7 bases; unmatched bases: 16. The CDR3 loop spans 17 amino acids. The germline gives CDR1 LGHNA, CDR2 YNFKEQ. The DNA for the CDR3 is TGTGCCAGCAGCCAAAGTCGACTAGCGCGGTTTAAGTGGGAGCAGTACTTC. Its translation is CASSQSRLARFKWEQYF.

The J gene is TRBJ1-3, the V gene TRBV9; a weak D match, TRBD1 (6 bases). Germline values: CDR1 SGDLS, CDR2 YYNGEE. This CDR3 is 16 amino acids long. The V end lost 4 bases, the J end lost 2 bases, and 16 bases lay between the germline ends. CDR3 nucleotide sequence: TGTGCCAGCAGCCCCTTTACAGGGCTTACTGGAAACACCATATATTTT. Amino acid sequence: CASSPFTGLTGNTIYF.

The chain has TRBV5-1 and TRBJ2-2, with a tentative D call TRBD1 (6 bases). The V gene lost 6 bases and the J gene lost 4 bases, with 13 bases spanning the gap. Per germline, CDR1 SGHRS and CDR2 YFSETQ. CDR3 length equals 14 residues. The CDR3 DNA follows: TGCGCCAGCATCGACAGGCTAGGCACCGGGGAGCTGTTTTTT. Translated: CASIDRLGTGELFF.

This chain connects TRBV5-1 to TRBJ1-1; 7 bases fit TRBD1. Unmatched junction bases numbered 6, after V lost 4 bases and J lost 3 bases. The CDR3 is 14 amino acids. Germline values: CDR1 SGHRS, CDR2 YFSETQ. The chain's CDR3 is CASSTRGVDTEAFF. CDR3 sequence (DNA): TGCGCCAGCAGCACCAGGGGGGTTGACACTGAAGCTTTCTTT.

This chain links TRBV30 with TRBJ2-7; 9 bases are a match to TRBD1. Germline V gene lookup returns CDR1 GTSNPN and CDR2 SVGIG (reference sequence). V shed 3 bases and J 3 bases; nucleotides not matched to a gene: 3. This CDR3 contains 13 residues. In DNA, the CDR3 is TGTGCCTGGAGCTTGGGACAGGGCTACGAGCAGTACTTC. Its protein is CAWSLGQGYEQYF.

This clone came up a few times. The chain couples TRBV4-2 to TRBJ1-5; no firm D call. Germline loops: CDR1 LGHNA, CDR2 YNFKEQ. CDR3 length: 16 residues. With 1 base removed from V and 1 base from J, the gap between germline ends came to 11 bases. The CDR3 DNA follows: TGTGCCAGCAGCCAAGGCGGGATCGACAGCAATCAGCCCCAGCATTTT. This gives the protein CASSQGGIDSNQPQHF.

This clone came up a few times. This chain uses TRBV6-5 with TRBJ1-1; D possibly corresponds to TRBD1 (6 bases). This CDR3 is built from 15 residues. Between the trimmed V and J ends, which lost 5 bases and 3 bases, there was a span of 16 bases. The germline V gene encodes CDR1 MNHEY and CDR2 SVGAGI. The CDR3 DNA is TGTGCCAGCAGTAATACGCAGGGGCTATACACTGAAGCTTTCTTT. It specifies CASSNTQGLYTEAFF.

The rearrangement joins TRBV7-9 to TRBJ1-1; D is ambiguous. Germline lookup yields CDR1 SEHNR and CDR2 FQNEAQ (reference sequence). Deletions cut 4 bases from V and 4 bases from J, with 16 bases between. The CDR3 has 15 amino acids. CDR3 in amino acids: CASSSTPPRSTEAFF. The CDR3 bases are TGTGCCAGCAGCTCTACCCCGCCTAGGAGCACTGAAGCTTTCTTT.

The count of this clone is one. The rearrangement joins TRBV7-3 to TRBJ2-5; the D is unclear. The V gene's germline CDR1 is SGHTA and CDR2 FQGTGA. V was cut by 2 bases and J by 4 bases, with 8 bases left in between. The CDR3 is 13 amino acids. CDR3 in amino acids: CASSLSSGETQYF. The DNA of the CDR3 is TGTGCCAGCAGCTTATCATCCGGAGAGACCCAGTACTTC.

The CDR3 spells CASSVVKLAGVDEQFF. The CDR3 nucleotides read TGTGCCAGCAGCGTAGTTAAACTAGCGGGAGTGGATGAGCAGTTCTTC. The gene calls are TRBV9 and TRBJ2-1, with 11 bases matching TRBD2. The CDR3 spans 16 residues. J lost 8 bases, V lost 0 bases, and 7 bases had no gene match. Germline V gene data show CDR1 as SGDLS and CDR2 as YYNGEE.